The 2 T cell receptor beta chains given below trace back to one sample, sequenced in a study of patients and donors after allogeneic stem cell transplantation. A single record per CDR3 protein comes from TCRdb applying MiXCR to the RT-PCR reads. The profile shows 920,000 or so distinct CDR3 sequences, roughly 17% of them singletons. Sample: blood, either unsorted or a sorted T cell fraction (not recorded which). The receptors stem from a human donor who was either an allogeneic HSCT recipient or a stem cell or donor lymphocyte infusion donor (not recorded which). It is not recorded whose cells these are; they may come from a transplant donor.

The CDR3 protein is CASSQDRSSGGAVNEQFF. The CDR3 DNA follows: TGTGCCAGCAGCCAAGATCGGTCTTCGGGGGGGGCCGTGAATGAGCAGTTCTTC. The chain is built from TRBV4-2 and TRBJ2-1, with 8 nucleotides matching TRBD2. The V gene end was trimmed by 0 bases and the J gene end by 7 bases; junction bases not matched to a gene: 14. This CDR3 is 18 amino acids long. Per germline, CDR1 LGHNA and CDR2 YNFKEQ.

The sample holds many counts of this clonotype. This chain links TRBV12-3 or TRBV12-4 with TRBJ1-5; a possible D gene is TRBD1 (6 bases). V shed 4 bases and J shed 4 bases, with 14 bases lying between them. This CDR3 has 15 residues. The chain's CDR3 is CASSSGGPGNQPQHF. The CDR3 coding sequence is TGTGCCAGCAGTTCCGGGGGGCCGGGAAATCAGCCCCAGCATTTT.